This T cell receptor (beta chain) was profiled in a study of PD-L1 blockade in urothelial cancer. Study information: When patients started atezolizumab in the mid-2010s, it was given at 1,200 mg intravenously every 3 weeks. Blood underwent analysis 3 weeks (second dose) and 6 weeks after treatment began. Median T cell yield from blood was roughly 150,000.

Produced via immunoSEQ multiplex PCR; TCRdb's table is partial and in-frame only. The sample includes about 87,000 clones, 84% of them seen just once. The time point was: pretreatment peripheral blood. The sequences come from PBMCs, collected around atezolizumab (anti-PD-L1) treatment. This receptor was taken from a man in his fifties or sixties with urothelial cancer.

CDR3 in DNA: TGCGCCAGCAGCCAAGCGGGACAGCTCTATGGCTACACCTTC. Protein: CASSQAGQLYGYTF. The chain employs TRBV4-1 and TRBJ1-2; 7 bases line up with TRBD1. V gave up 1 base and J gave up 4 bases; unmatched junction bases: 3. The CDR3 is made up of 14 amino acids. The germline CDR1 and CDR2 sequences are MGHRA and YSYEKL.